This is a list of T cell receptor beta chains from one sample in a study of blood T cell repertoires in COVID-19. Libraries were prepared by immunoSEQ multiplex PCR; TCRdb keeps only in-frame clonotypes and omits some of them. The sample has around 100,000 clones, approximately 84% seen once; the top ten hold approximately 6.2%. Material: peripheral blood. Every receptor here comes from a human donor in a cohort sampled during active COVID-19. Both conserved end residues are part of each CDR3. D genes are given only for firm matches. Some rows mark clone size as missing; the rest say once, few, many or name a class of expanded clone.

d_call	v_call	j_call	clone_size	cdr3_nt	cdr3_aa
TRBD2	TRBV27	TRBJ2-1	-	TGTGCCAGCAGTGTTACTAGCGGGAGCTCCTACAATGAGCAGTTCTTC	CASSVTSGSSYNEQFF
TRBD1	TRBV5-4	TRBJ1-2	-	TGTGCCAGCAGCGGAGGGACAGGGGGCTATGGCTACACCTTC	CASSGGTGGYGYTF
-	TRBV28	TRBJ1-1	few	TGTGCCAGCAGTTCCTGGGCCTTGAACACTGAAGCTTTCTTT	CASSSWALNTEAFF
-	TRBV7-2	TRBJ2-7	-	TGTGCCAGCAGCTTAGCGGGGGGTCCCTACGAGCAGTACTTC	CASSLAGGPYEQYF
-	TRBV21-1	TRBJ1-4	-	TGTGCCAGCAGCCCGGACTGTGCAACTAATGAAAAACTGTTTTTT	CASSPDCATNEKLFF
TRBD2	TRBV4-2	TRBJ2-5	-	TGTGCCAGCAGTCCGGGACTAGCAATGATGGCGCCTGGAGAGACCCAGTACTTC	CASSPGLAMMAPGETQYF
-	TRBV11-2	TRBJ1-1	-	TGTGCCAGCATTCGGTGGAACACTGAAGCTTTCTTT	CASIRWNTEAFF
-	TRBV6-6	TRBJ1-1	-	TGTGCCAGCAGCTATCAGGGGCCCCACCGCACTGAAGCTTTCTTT	CASSYQGPHRTEAFF
-	TRBV3-1/TRBV3-2	TRBJ2-2	-	TGTGCCAGCAGCCAAGTGGCAGGGGCGGGCGGGGAGCTGTTTTTT	CASSQVAGAGGELFF
-	TRBV7-9	TRBJ2-3	-	TGTGCCAGCAGCTTAGCGCCCACAGGGTACGCAGATACGCAGTATTTT	CASSLAPTGYADTQYF
-	TRBV28	TRBJ1-6	-	TGTGCCAGCAGTTTATTAGGACAGACTAATTCACCCCTCCACTTT	CASSLLGQTNSPLHF
TRBD1	TRBV20-1	TRBJ1-2	-	TGCAGTGCAGGGGGCAAGGGTGGCTACACCTTC	CSAGGKGGYTF
-	TRBV5-4	TRBJ2-3	-	TGTGCCAGCAGCTTGGTGGGGGCCACAGATACGCAGTATTTT	CASSLVGATDTQYF
-	TRBV28	TRBJ2-7	-	TGTGCCAGCAGTTTAGGGGGCTACAGGGCCTACGAGCAGTACTTC	CASSLGGYRAYEQYF
-	TRBV7-2	TRBJ2-1	-	TGTGCCAGCAGCTTTCCGAGCTCCTACAATGAGCAGTTCTTC	CASSFPSSYNEQFF
TRBD2	TRBV7-6	TRBJ2-1	-	TGTGCCAGCAGCTCAAGTCGAGCGGGGTTGAATGAGCAGTTCTTC	CASSSSRAGLNEQFF
-	TRBV28	TRBJ1-2	-	TGTGCCAGCAGTCCGGCGGACAGAGAGAATGGCTACACCTTC	CASSPADRENGYTF
TRBD1	TRBV11-3	TRBJ1-1	few	TGTGCCAGCAGCTTAGGGGGGACAGGGGGCACTGAAGCTTTCTTT	CASSLGGTGGTEAFF
TRBD1	TRBV28	TRBJ1-3	-	TGTGCCAGCAGCTGGGACAGGGGAGCTGGAAACACCATATATTTT	CASSWDRGAGNTIYF
-	TRBV11-3	TRBJ1-1	-	TGTGCCAGCAGCTTAGTCGGTGCCGGGGAAATGAACACTGAAGCTTTCTTT	CASSLVGAGEMNTEAFF